Below, one TCR beta chain is given with its context. Under the authors' procedure: Estimates of nucleated cell counts were drawn from the amplification of reference gene primers. Profiled with immunoSEQ multiplex PCR; TCRdb holds only in-frame clones, not every one. The V and J calls and clone size come from that table; D and trimming were worked out from the DNA. The sample holds approximately 470,000 clones, about nine tenths seen once. Self-reported history from a screening survey and questionnaire set each donor's cohort. Cohort 3 donors counted as recovered after two negative PCRs, clearance, or resolved symptoms. This sample is drawn from a study of blood T cell repertoires in COVID-19. Study-level background: Sites in the United States, Italy and Spain provided acute and convalescent COVID-19 samples.

The sequenced material came from PBMCs or T cells enriched from blood (not recorded which). The sequence came from a woman between 18 and 29 years old who had recovered from COVID-19.

CDR3 sequence (DNA): TGTGCCAGCAGTGACACCGAGGCGGCAGTTAATGAAAAACTGTTTTTT. Amino acids: CASSDTEAAVNEKLFF. The chain joins TRBV6-4 to TRBJ1-4; the D is unclear. From germline, CDR1 is MRHNA and CDR2 SNTAGT. This CDR3 spans 16 amino acids. V shed 2 bases and J shed 4 bases, with 14 bases lying between them.